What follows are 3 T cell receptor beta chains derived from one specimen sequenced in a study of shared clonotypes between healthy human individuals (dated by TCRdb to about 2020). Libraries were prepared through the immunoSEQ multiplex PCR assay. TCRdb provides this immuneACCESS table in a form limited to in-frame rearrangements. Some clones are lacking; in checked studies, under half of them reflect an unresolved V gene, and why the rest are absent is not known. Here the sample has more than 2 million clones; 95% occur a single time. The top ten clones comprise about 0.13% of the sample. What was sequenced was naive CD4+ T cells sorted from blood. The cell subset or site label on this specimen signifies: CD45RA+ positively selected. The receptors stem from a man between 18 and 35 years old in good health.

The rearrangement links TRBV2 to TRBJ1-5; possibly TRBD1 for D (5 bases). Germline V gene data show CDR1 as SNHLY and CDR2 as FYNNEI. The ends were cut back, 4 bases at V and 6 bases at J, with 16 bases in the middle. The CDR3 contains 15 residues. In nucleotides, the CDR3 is TGTGCCAGCAGTGTATCAGGGTTGATGGGTCAGCCCCAGCATTTT. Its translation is CASSVSGLMGQPQHF.

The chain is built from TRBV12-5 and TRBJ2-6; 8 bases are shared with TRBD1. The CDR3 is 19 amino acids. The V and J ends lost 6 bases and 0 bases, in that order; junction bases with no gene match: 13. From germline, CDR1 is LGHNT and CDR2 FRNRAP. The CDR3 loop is CASGMTGTGHLSGANVLTF. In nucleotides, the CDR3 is TGTGCTAGTGGCATGACCGGGACAGGCCACCTCTCTGGGGCCAACGTCCTGACTTTC.

DNA of the CDR3: TGTGCCAGCAGCTTATCTTGGGCCGCCGATACGCAGTATTTT. Its translation is CASSLSWAADTQYF. The rearrangement uses TRBV7-3 and TRBJ2-3; the D is unclear. The CDR3 is made up of 14 amino acids. V was shortened by 2 bases and J by 6 bases, with 12 bases between the two germline ends. In germline, CDR1 is SGHTA, CDR2 FQGTGA.